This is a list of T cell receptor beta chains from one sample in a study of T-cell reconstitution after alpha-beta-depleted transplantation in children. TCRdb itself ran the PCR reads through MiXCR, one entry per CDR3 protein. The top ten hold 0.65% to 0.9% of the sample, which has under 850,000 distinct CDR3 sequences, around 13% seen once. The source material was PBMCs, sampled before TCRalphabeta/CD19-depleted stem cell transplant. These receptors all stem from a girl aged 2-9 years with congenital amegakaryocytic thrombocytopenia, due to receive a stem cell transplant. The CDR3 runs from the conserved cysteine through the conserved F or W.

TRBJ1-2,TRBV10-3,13,CAISWDRNNGYTF
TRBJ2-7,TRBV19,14,CASSSVGGFYEQYF
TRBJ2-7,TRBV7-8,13,CASSGDLFYEQHF
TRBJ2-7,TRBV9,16,CASSVGLAAGGYEQYF
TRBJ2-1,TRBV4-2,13,CASSQEAMNEQFF
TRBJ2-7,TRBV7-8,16,CASSGAAQGRSYEQYF
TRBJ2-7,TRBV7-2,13,CASTASRGYEQYF
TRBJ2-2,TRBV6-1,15,CASSENGVFPGELFF
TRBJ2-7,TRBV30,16,CAWSPLQIIEGYEQYF
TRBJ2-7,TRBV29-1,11,CSVSRGGEQYF
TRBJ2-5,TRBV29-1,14,CSVEGTDLQETQYF
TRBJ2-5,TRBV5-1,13,CASSFQGPEAQYF
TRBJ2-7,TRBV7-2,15,CASSLYTGDSYEQYF
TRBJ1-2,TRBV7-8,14,CASSSMGKHYGYTF
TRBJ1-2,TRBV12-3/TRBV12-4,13,CASTNLRGRGYTF
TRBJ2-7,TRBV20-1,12,CSAGQGFNEQYF
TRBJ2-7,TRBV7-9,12,CASSLLTYEQYF
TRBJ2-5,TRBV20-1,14,CSARKSLGVETQYF
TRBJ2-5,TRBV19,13,CASSMTGDETQYF
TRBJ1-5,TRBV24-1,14,CATVPGHPNQPQHF
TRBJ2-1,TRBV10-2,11,CASFQYNEQFF
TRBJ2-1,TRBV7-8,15,CASSLAPGTRNEQFF
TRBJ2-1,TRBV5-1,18,CASSYLPWVGEGYNEQFF
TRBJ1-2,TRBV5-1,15,CASRGTGDRFYGYTF
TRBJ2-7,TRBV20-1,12,CSARTKTYEQYF
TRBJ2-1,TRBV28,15,CASSRSSGVFNEQFF
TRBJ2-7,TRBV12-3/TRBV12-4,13,CASSQQGQHEQYF
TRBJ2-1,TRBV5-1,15,CASSLGLAGTGEQFF
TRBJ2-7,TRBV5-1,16,CASSSLYGSVLYEQYF
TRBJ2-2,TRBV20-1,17,CSARGQGSLTNTGELFF
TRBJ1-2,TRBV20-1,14,CSATQGATNYGYTF
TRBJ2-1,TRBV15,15,CATSRLPGTYNEQFF
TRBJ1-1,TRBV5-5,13,CASFKGGNTEAFF
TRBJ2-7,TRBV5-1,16,CASSLGQAGVSYEQHF
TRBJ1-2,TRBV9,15,CASSVEGRNYYGYTF
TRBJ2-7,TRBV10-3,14,CAISPTSAAYEQYF
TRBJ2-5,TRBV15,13,CATSRERMETQYF
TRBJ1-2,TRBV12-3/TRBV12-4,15,CASSFARDNGYGYTF
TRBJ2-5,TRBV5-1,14,CASSFQTEGETQYF
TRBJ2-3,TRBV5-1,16,CASSLATGVSTDTQYF
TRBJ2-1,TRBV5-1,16,CASSLVPLAGVNEQFF